This TCR beta chain was sequenced for a study of cytomegalovirus exposure and HLA in healthy donors (dated 2017 in TCRdb). Turning to the overall study: According to an earlier analysis of a few hundred of the donors, roughly 180 million T cells yielded approximately 120 million unique TCR beta sequences and approximately 280 Gb of sequence data. An early release that covered around 590 HLA-typed donors contained approximately 290 gigabases of sequencing data and tens of millions of unique TCR sequences. The genetic ancestry cluster associated with self-reported Caucasian donors included over 80% of the approximately 430 genotyped donors. The study aimed to test whether signatures of past pathogen exposure could be identified by cataloging public T cell receptors. Using immunosequencing, the study profiled T cell repertoires from around 680 subjects and related those repertoires to cytomegalovirus serostatus. Along with the approximately 700-subject first cohort, a separate validation cohort of some 130 different subjects was used. To predict cytomegalovirus infection status, the study combined high-throughput TCR immunosequencing, statistical association of individual TCRs with disease status, and machine learning. A later analysis re-analyzed previously published TCR beta repertoires from several hundred donors and added high-resolution HLA genotyping to study TCR occurrence patterns. Rather than drawing on any new phenotypic data, the later analysis identified candidate immune exposures from TCR beta sequences and the way those sequences occurred across donors. An earlier analysis of nearly 600 of the donors applied high-throughput TCR beta sequencing to assess whether each TCR beta V gene segment acted as functional or pseudogenic. Donor age, sex, ethnicity and CMV serostatus were compiled alongside the repertoire data. A later genetic analysis took genome-wide SNP genotypes for about 65% of the roughly 670 donors and used that subset as a discovery cohort. Every discovery cohort repertoire had been produced on one sequencing platform. HLA typing included class I and class II loci at four-digit resolution. The number of typed donors differed by locus: roughly 620-630 for A, B, C, DRB1 and DQB1; 522 for DQA1; around 580 for DPA1; and around 490 for DPB1. About five DR-DQ haplotypes were treated as single units for association and clustering because of strong linkage in the cohort. Among 398 genotyped donors of the cohort, an average of approximately 230,000 unique TCR beta nucleotide sequences were sequenced per donor, about a sixth of them non-productive. Broader findings and caveats from the paper: Immune exposure information for the cohort was limited to CMV serostatus. Sequencing depth was assumed to be roughly uniform across donors in the presence/absence analyses, though that assumption may not hold. A later genetic analysis reported fewer N-insertions in productive TCRs among donors in an Asian-associated ancestry cluster than the roughly 720-donor mean. A later analysis associated 16,951 TCR beta sequences with specific HLA alleles at a false discovery rate of 0.05. An earlier analysis of approximately 500 of the donors showed that most TCR beta V segments appeared in productive rearrangements either about 87% or about 30% of the time, which broadly matched IMGT annotations. Linkage disequilibrium might explain the correlated functional status among segregating V segments, but an unknown experimental factor could not be ruled out. Some IMGT-functional V segments, including TRBV6-2 and TRBV6-3, could not be told apart with the 87-base-pair reads, so those segments were excluded. Cytomegalovirus status was reported to be diagnosed by the classifier with high specificity and sensitivity in both the original and validation cohorts. In the study, 150 to 200 TCR beta chains were listed as associated with cytomegalovirus. In a later genetic analysis, a missense DCLRE1C variant was associated with V-gene and J-gene trimming of TCR beta chains, and the association was replicated in an independent cohort. Compared with equally common non-associated chains, HLA-associated TCR beta chains in a later analysis were more clonally expanded and had lower generation probabilities. A further reported finding was that TCR beta sequences accurately predicted the HLA-A and HLA-B alleles for most subjects in the first cohort. The cohort was sequenced for TCR beta chains only, and without alpha or paired-chain data the features that could be detected were limited. Across donors, most TCR sequences were observed very rarely, whereas some public TCRs were present in many individuals. A later analysis reported that several top co-occurrence clusters appeared linked to parvovirus B19, influenza, CMV and Epstein-Barr virus. Fewer than 20 rarely observed V segments, including chromosome 9 orphons, were excluded from the earlier analysis of 550 to 700 of the donors because counts were too low. Assigning TCR associations to individual alleles was difficult when HLA alleles, especially DR and DQ, strongly co-occurred. The sequencing pipeline was judged likely to have produced a cluster of highly shared sequence variants as a technical artifact. According to a later analysis, most CMV-associated TCR beta chains appeared to be HLA-restricted, and the HLA associations seemed to be driven largely by CMV exposure. In a later analysis, the rate of TCR association differed among HLA loci, with DRB1 alleles having the most associated TCRs and HLA-C alleles having the fewest. In vitro tests confirmed that three of the cytomegalovirus-associated TCR beta chains recognize cytomegalovirus antigens. Because HLA typing was missing for some donors at each locus, association tests included only the typed subset. According to the authors, the approach could potentially be generalized to other disease states and immunological phenotypes.

Including the terminal cysteine and phenylalanine, the CDR3 comprises 14 residues. The entry retains the CDR3 DNA only, 42 bases that are in frame from base 1. V is pared back by 5 bases and J by 5 bases, with 15 bases lying between the germline termini. Per the germline V gene (reference sequence), LNHDA is the CDR1 and SQIVND is the CDR2. Of note for this clone: Its antigen target is currently unknown.

The cohort was made up of under 800 healthy bone marrow donors. All cohort members were sampled while nominally healthy, although unrecorded immune exposures were likely present. The donor tested CMV seropositive, placing the donor among the roughly 300 seropositive members of the cohort. Every donor gave a peripheral blood sample, and the peripheral blood mononuclear cells from that sample were used for TCR beta sequencing. The Qiagen DNeasy Blood Extraction Kit was used to extract genomic DNA from the blood cell samples. The library was obtained by the immunoSEQ multiplex PCR assay. For the multiplex PCR, a mixture combining 60 forward primers for TCR Vbeta segments and 13 reverse primers for TCR Jbeta segments was used. The CDR3 region of rearranged TCR beta genes was amplified from genomic DNA by a multiplex PCR assay. The Illumina HiSeq System was used to sequence the amplified TCR beta libraries as 87-base-pair reads. Turning to the authors' computational methods: A later analysis counted tens of millions of unique TCR beta chains across the approximately 700 repertoires, and around 9.9 million of these chains were shared by at least two donors. A nearest-neighbor algorithm error-corrected the raw reads and collapsed the reads into unique sequences, merging closely related sequences to remove PCR and sequencing errors. To assign V, D and J gene segments, CDR3 sequences were aligned to IMGT reference sequences. Each retained sequence needed at least a six-nucleotide match to both a V gene segment and a J gene segment. Rearrangements were called productive when the CDR3 lacked stop codons and stayed in frame with V and J; all others were non-productive. CDR3 was defined by IMGT convention, running from the second conserved V-encoded cysteine to the conserved J-encoded phenylalanine. Sequences without an unambiguous match to a single V gene segment were excluded from the earlier analysis of 587 of the donors. In an earlier analysis of roughly 600 of the donors, a V segment was called functional when productive rearrangements were above 56.7%, and segregating when the standard deviation between donors exceeded 5%. A statistical classification framework was built for diagnosing cytomegalovirus status from the catalog of TCR beta chain sequences. A later analysis assigned V and J genes by comparing TCR nucleotide sequences with IMGT/GENE-DB human TR gene sequences. In a later analysis, CDR3 sequences and most-parsimonious VDJ recombination scenarios were assigned using the TCRdist pipeline. In a later analysis, every TCR beta chain was defined by the combination of its CDR3 amino acid sequence and its V-gene family, and reads without a unique V-gene family were dropped. A later analysis removed several hundred highly shared, low-generation-probability nucleotide sequences to deal with suspected cross-contamination and a sequencing artifact. In a later analysis, a clonal expansion index for each public chain was calculated from normalized within-repertoire ranks of inferred template counts. Generation probabilities in a later analysis came from a VDJ recombination model fitted to out-of-frame rearrangements, and those results were checked against IGoR. In a later analysis, hypergeometric tests were used to score TCR-TCR, TCR-HLA and TCR-CMV co-occurrence, with a repertoire-size bias correction applied to TCR pairs. A later analysis estimated false discovery rates by permuting HLA or CMV assignments 20 times. A later analysis grouped co-occurring TCRs with DBSCAN, adding TCRdist sequence similarity when clustering within HLA-allele-positive subsets. Repertoires with fewer than 30,000 or more than 120,000 public chains, plus five repertoires with anomalous nucleotide sharing, were excluded from co-occurrence clustering. Drawn from immuneACCESS, this table holds only the in-frame rearrangements with V and J called that TCRdb kept. Clones are partly lost; checked studies trace under half to an unresolved V gene and leave the rest unexplained. Clonal size and the V and J genes are those of that table, whereas D and trimming came from the DNA. This sample's listing comprises more than 200,000 clones. Jointly, the top ten make up around 0.95% of the sample.

The receptor comes from a woman in her 30s in good health and CMV-seropositive. Sequencing used PBMCs. In this chain, TRBV19 is recombined with TRBJ2-5, with no reliable assignment of the D segment. The CDR3 corresponds to CASSPRPPGETQYF. The DNA is as follows: TGTGCCAGTAGTCCCCGTCCGCCCGGGGAGACCCAGTACTTC.